The subject of this entry is one TCR beta chain. This sample was included in a study of T cell changes during pregnancy in multiple sclerosis. Only in-frame clones appear in the TCRdb table, and some are missing; sequencing was by immunoSEQ multiplex PCR. The sample holds roughly 60,000 clones, about 91% seen once. Germline V gives CDR1 SGDLS, CDR2 YYNGEE. The CDR3 consists of 14 residues. The V gene end was trimmed by 3 bases and the J gene end by 1 base; junction bases not matched to a gene: 2. J is TRBJ1-1 and V is TRBV9; 8 bases line up with TRBD1. The clonotype originates from a female donor with multiple sclerosis, enrolled in a pregnancy study. The specimen was peripheral blood, collected before pregnancy. As DNA, the CDR3 is TGTGCCAGCAGCGACGGGACAGGGAACACTGAAGCTTTCTTT. This sequence encodes CASSDGTGNTEAFF. The whole variable domain, remainder taken from reference TRBV9 and TRBJ1-1, is DSGVTQTPKHLITATGQRVTLRCSPRSGDLSVYWYQQSLDQGLQFLIQYYNGEERAKGNILERFSAQQFPDLHSELNLSSLELGDSALYFCASSDGTGNTEAFFGQGTRLTVV.